This is a list of T cell receptor beta chains from one sample in a study of cytomegalovirus exposure and HLA in healthy donors. Sequenced by immunoSEQ multiplex PCR; TCRdb stores in-frame clones only, minus some. The sample yields tens of thousands of clones, about 84% seen once. Sequenced input: PBMCs. The origin of the receptors is a male donor in good health and CMV-seronegative. Each CDR3 is given with its conserved first and last residue. D genes are given only for firm matches. The size field is filled for only some rows; it gives once, few, many or a size class.

TRBJ2-3	TRBV30	TRBD2	NA	CAWSPGLSGGPDTQYF	TGTGCCTGGAGTCCCGGTCTAAGCGGGGGGCCGGATACGCAGTATTTT
TRBJ1-5	TRBV29-1	NA	NA	CSVGGPNQPQHF	TGCAGCGTTGGGGGGCCCAATCAGCCCCAGCATTTT
TRBJ1-2	TRBV19	NA	NA	CASSAGHLPRNYGYTF	TGTGCCAGTAGTGCCGGACACCTACCAAGGAACTATGGCTACACCTTC
TRBJ2-7	TRBV6-5	TRBD1	few	CASQDRAFSYEQYF	TGTGCCAGCCAGGACAGGGCCTTCTCCTACGAGCAGTACTTC
TRBJ1-1	TRBV19	NA	few	CASTMGGPDTEAFF	TGTGCCAGTACTATGGGGGGTCCGGACACTGAAGCTTTCTTT
TRBJ1-5	TRBV10-1	NA	NA	CASSGGGRYSNQPQHF	TGCGCCAGCAGTGGGGGGGGACGATATAGCAATCAGCCCCAGCATTTT
TRBJ1-1	TRBV7-2	NA	NA	CASSLDGGGTEAFF	TGTGCCAGCAGCTTAGATGGGGGAGGGACTGAAGCTTTCTTT
TRBJ2-4	TRBV30	NA	NA	CAWRMGGAPYIQYF	TGTGCCTGGAGGATGGGTGGGGCCCCATACATTCAGTACTTC
TRBJ2-7	TRBV19	NA	NA	CASSIAAAYYEQYF	TGTGCCAGTAGTATAGCAGCGGCCTATTACGAGCAGTACTTC
TRBJ1-2	TRBV4-2	NA	NA	CASSPAEGLDGYTF	TGTGCCAGCAGCCCCGCCGAGGGTCTCGATGGCTACACCTTC
TRBJ2-3	TRBV9	NA	NA	CASSASGSTDTQYF	TGTGCCAGCAGCGCCAGCGGCAGCACAGATACGCAGTATTTT
TRBJ2-1	TRBV20-1	TRBD1	NA	CTTGDDEQFF	TGCACGACAGGGGACGATGAGCAGTTCTTC
TRBJ2-1	TRBV9	TRBD1	NA	CASSVGGGYYNEQFF	TGTGCCAGCAGCGTAGGAGGGGGCTACTACAATGAGCAGTTCTTC
TRBJ2-3	TRBV4-3	NA	NA	CASSLNLVDTQYF	TGCGCCAGCAGCCTTAATCTCGTAGATACGCAGTATTTT
TRBJ1-6	TRBV7-2	TRBD1	NA	CASSSTGNGSPLHF	TGTGCCAGCAGCTCGACAGGGAACGGATCACCCCTCCACTTT
TRBJ1-2	TRBV9	NA	NA	CASSEYPQGGGYGYTF	TGTGCCAGCAGCGAATACCCTCAGGGAGGCGGCTATGGCTACACCTTC
TRBJ2-2	TRBV11-2	NA	NA	CASSSLAGPLFF	TGTGCCAGCAGCTCCCTTGCAGGTCCGCTGTTTTTT
TRBJ1-5	TRBV12-5	NA	NA	CASGLLGVHNQPQHF	TGTGCTAGTGGTTTGCTAGGGGTCCACAATCAGCCCCAGCATTTT
TRBJ1-6	TRBV10-3	NA	NA	CAISETFSPLNSPLHF	TGTGCCATCAGTGAGACGTTTAGCCCACTTAATTCACCCCTCCACTTT
TRBJ2-3	TRBV19	NA	NA	CASSPGEDTQYF	TGTGCCAGTAGCCCAGGGGAAGATACGCAGTATTTT
TRBJ2-2	TRBV7-2	TRBD2	NA	CASSMNWGGTGELFF	TGTGCCAGCAGCATGAACTGGGGGGGCACCGGGGAGCTGTTTTTT
TRBJ2-7	TRBV6-6	NA	NA	CASSYDSSYEQYF	TGTGCCAGCAGTTACGACAGCTCCTACGAGCAGTACTTC
TRBJ1-2	TRBV7-6	NA	NA	CASSPSGKANYGYTF	TGTGCCAGCAGCCCTTCAGGGAAAGCTAACTATGGCTACACCTTC
TRBJ1-6	TRBV29-1	NA	NA	CSVGDTGGPNSPLHF	TGCAGCGTTGGCGACACGGGGGGACCTAATTCACCCCTCCACTTT
TRBJ1-3	TRBV5-4	TRBD1	NA	CDSSLGTGPSSGNTIYF	TGTGACAGCAGCTTGGGGACAGGGCCGTCCTCTGGAAACACCATATATTTT
TRBJ2-7	TRBV11-2	TRBD1	NA	CASRDRENEQYF	TGTGCCAGTAGGGACAGGGAAAACGAGCAGTACTTC
TRBJ1-1	TRBV19	TRBD1	NA	CASSIVGGGEAFF	TGTGCCAGTAGTATAGTAGGGGGCGGTGAAGCTTTCTTT
TRBJ1-1	TRBV27	NA	once	CASSLRGAEAFF	TGTGCCAGCAGTTTACGGGGGGCTGAAGCTTTCTTT
TRBJ2-3	TRBV7-2	TRBD2	NA	CASSLRASGGASTDTQYF	TGTGCCAGCAGCTTAAGGGCTAGCGGGGGGGCCTCCACAGATACGCAGTATTTT
TRBJ1-2	TRBV9	NA	NA	CASSAEPGYGYTF	TGTGCCAGCAGCGCCGAGCCGGGGTATGGCTACACCTTC
TRBJ1-1	TRBV6-5	NA	once	CASNGAMNTEAFF	TGTGCCAGCAATGGGGCCATGAACACTGAAGCTTTCTTT
TRBJ2-1	TRBV2	TRBD1	NA	CASLPGQVYNEQFF	TGTGCCAGCCTTCCGGGACAGGTCTACAATGAGCAGTTCTTC
TRBJ2-7	TRBV18	TRBD1	few	CASSPGQGSEQYF	TGTGCCAGCTCACCGGGACAGGGTTCCGAGCAGTACTTC
TRBJ1-2	TRBV4-3	NA	NA	CASSQESWAYNYGYTF	TGCGCCAGCAGCCAAGAGTCGTGGGCATACAACTATGGCTACACCTTC
TRBJ2-1	TRBV29-1	TRBD2	NA	CSVPTSGYNEQFF	TGCAGCGTTCCGACTAGCGGTTACAATGAGCAGTTCTTC
TRBJ1-1	TRBV11-2	TRBD1	NA	CASSSHRGGSTEAFF	TGTGCCAGCAGCTCCCACAGGGGGGGGAGCACTGAAGCTTTCTTT
TRBJ2-7	TRBV10-3	TRBD1	NA	CAISVDRGPYEQYF	TGTGCCATCAGTGTCGACAGGGGGCCCTACGAGCAGTACTTC
TRBJ2-2	TRBV7-2	NA	NA	CASSLGPRGGAGELFF	TGTGCCAGCAGCTTAGGGCCTAGGGGGGGGGCCGGGGAGCTGTTTTTT
TRBJ2-1	TRBV5-1	TRBD2	NA	CASSSRLAGGYYNEQFF	TGCGCCAGCAGCTCAAGACTAGCGGGGGGGTACTACAATGAGCAGTTCTTC
TRBJ1-5	TRBV30	TRBD1	NA	CAWSVLTGYQPQHF	TGTGCCTGGAGTGTACTGACAGGGTATCAGCCCCAGCATTTT
TRBJ2-5	TRBV6-1	NA	NA	CASSEYLAGSGAQYF	TGTGCCAGCAGTGAGTACTTGGCGGGGTCCGGGGCCCAGTACTTC
TRBJ2-1	TRBV7-2	NA	NA	CASSLEGAGASYNEQFF	TGTGCCAGCAGCTTAGAAGGTGCGGGGGCGTCCTACAATGAGCAGTTCTTC
TRBJ1-3	TRBV18	TRBD1	NA	CASSPETGGFGNTIYF	TGTGCCAGCTCACCGGAAACAGGGGGCTTCGGAAACACCATATATTTT
TRBJ1-1	TRBV7-2	NA	once	CASSLDLLTAEAFF	TGTGCCAGCAGCTTAGATCTTCTAACGGCTGAAGCTTTCTTT
TRBJ2-7	TRBV5-4	NA	NA	CASSLEQALYEQYF	TGTGCCAGCAGCTTGGAACAGGCCCTTTACGAGCAGTACTTC
TRBJ2-3	TRBV7-2	TRBD2	NA	CASSIGLAGDTQYF	TGTGCCAGCAGCATCGGACTAGCGGGGGATACGCAGTATTTT